This is a list of T cell receptor beta chains from one sample in a study of tumor-infiltrating lymphocytes in oesophageal squamous cell carcinoma. A single record per CDR3 protein comes from TCRdb applying MiXCR to the PCR reads. The repertoire holds about 13,000 distinct CDR3 sequences, with about half as singletons. The sequenced material came from blood. The source of these receptors is a female donor with esophageal squamous cell carcinoma. CDR3s include the opening cysteine and the closing phenylalanine or tryptophan. Fields, in order: clone size, D gene, J gene, V gene, CDR3 DNA, CDR3 protein. The D gene is left open where the match is weak. The listing skips clone size in some rows; elsewhere it reads once, few, many or a size class.

>NA|TRBD2|TRBJ2-2|TRBV12-3/TRBV12-4
TGTGCCAGCAGGAACGGGGTAGCGGGAGGTCACGGGGAGCTGTTTTTT
CASRNGVAGGHGELFF
>NA|NA|TRBJ2-3|TRBV6-1
TGTGCCACCTCGAGTAGCGCCGCCCGCACAGATACGCAGTATTTT
CATSSSAARTDTQYF
>NA|TRBD2|TRBJ2-5|TRBV11-1
TGTGCCAGCAGCTTAGGGGGCGGGAGCAATGAGCAGTACTTC
CASSLGGGSNEQYF
>once|TRBD2|TRBJ2-5|TRBV7-2
TGTGCCAGCAGCTTAGCGTGGAGACTAGCGGGTCAAGAGACCCAGTACTTC
CASSLAWRLAGQETQYF
>few|TRBD1|TRBJ1-5|TRBV7-2
TGTGCCAGCAGCTTAAAGACAGGGGACAATCAGCCCCAGCATTTT
CASSLKTGDNQPQHF
>NA|TRBD1|TRBJ1-1|TRBV12-3/TRBV12-4
TGTGCCAGCAGTGACAGGGACTTGAACACTGAAGCTTTCTTT
CASSDRDLNTEAFF
>medium-sized|NA|TRBJ1-5|TRBV12-3/TRBV12-4
TGTGCCAGCACCAAGAGGGGGGGACCAAATCAGCCCCAGCATTTT
CASTKRGGPNQPQHF
>NA|TRBD2|TRBJ2-3|TRBV11-3
TGTGCCAGCAGCTCGGGACTAGCGGGAGTCACAGATACGCAGTATTTT
CASSSGLAGVTDTQYF
>NA|NA|TRBJ2-3|TRBV12-3/TRBV12-4
TGTGCCAGCAGTTCGGGGGTTCGGTATACGCAGTATTTT
CASSSGVRYTQYF
>many|NA|TRBJ2-7|TRBV19
TGTGCCAGTAGTATACGGGCACTTGAATCCTACGAGCAGTACTTC
CASSIRALESYEQYF
>medium-sized|NA|TRBJ2-5|TRBV24-1
TGTGCCACCAGTGAAGGCCACCAAGAGACCCAGTACTTC
CATSEGHQETQYF
>many|NA|TRBJ2-5|TRBV18
TGTGCCAGCTCACCCTCACGGACTGGGGAGACCCAGTACTTC
CASSPSRTGETQYF
>NA|NA|TRBJ2-3|TRBV12-5
TGTGCTAGTGGTTCCGGGACCCTCAGGGGAGATACGCAGTATTTT
CASGSGTLRGDTQYF
>many|NA|TRBJ2-1|TRBV4-1
TGCGCCAGCAGCCAAGTGGCAGGGTGGTTTGATGAGCAGTTCTTC
CASSQVAGWFDEQFF
>NA|TRBD2|TRBJ2-1|TRBV28
TGTGCCAGCAGTTCACTAGCGGGAGCGGGCAATGAGCAGTTCTTC
CASSSLAGAGNEQFF
>many|NA|TRBJ1-1|TRBV18
TGTGCCAGCTCACCAGACAGGCCGAGTATGGCTTTCTTT
CASSPDRPSMAFF
>NA|TRBD2|TRBJ2-1|TRBV7-9
TGTGCCAGCAGCACATCCGGGACTAGCGGGAGCAATAGCTATGAGCAGTTCTTC
CASSTSGTSGSNSYEQFF
>many|TRBD2|TRBJ2-5|TRBV12-3/TRBV12-4
TGTGCCAGCAGCGCGACTAGCGAGGGCAACCAAGAGACCCAGTACTTC
CASSATSEGNQETQYF
>NA|TRBD1|TRBJ2-7|TRBV27
TGTGCCAGCAGCCTGCTACCGGGACAGGGAATGGAGCAGTACTTC
CASSLLPGQGMEQYF
>NA|TRBD2|TRBJ2-1|TRBV11-2
TGTGCCAGCAGCTTAGGGACTAGCGGGAGGGATTACAATGAGCAGTTCTTC
CASSLGTSGRDYNEQFF
>NA|NA|TRBJ2-7|TRBV19
TGTGCCAGTAGAGACCTAAGGACGGCCTACTACGAGCAGTACTTC
CASRDLRTAYYEQYF
>NA|TRBD1|TRBJ1-1|TRBV30
TGTGCCTGGGACAGGGGGATGAACACTGAAGCTTTCTTT
CAWDRGMNTEAFF
>NA|NA|TRBJ2-1|TRBV6-8
TGTGCCAGCAGTTACTCGAGCAGGAGAGACAATGAGCAGTTCTTC
CASSYSSRRDNEQFF
>NA|NA|TRBJ1-4|TRBV6-1
TGTGCCAGCAGTGAAGTTGTCCCCCTCCAGGAAAAACTGTTTTTT
CASSEVVPLQEKLFF
>NA|NA|TRBJ1-2|TRBV12-3/TRBV12-4
TGTGCCAGCAGTTTCAAAGGCATCGGGGTTTATGGCTACACCTTC
CASSFKGIGVYGYTF
>medium-sized|TRBD2|TRBJ2-3|TRBV11-1
TGTGCCAGCAGCTTAGCTGGACTAGCGGGAGGTGCCGCAGATACGCAGTATTTT
CASSLAGLAGGAADTQYF
>few|NA|TRBJ2-3|TRBV9
TGTGCCAGCAGCGTAGGCACAGGACCAGATACGCAGTATTTT
CASSVGTGPDTQYF
>once|NA|TRBJ2-5|TRBV7-6
TGTGCCAGCAGCTCAAGAAGGGGCGGGGAGGTTCGGAGGGAGACCCAGTACTTC
CASSSRRGGEVRRETQYF
>NA|NA|TRBJ2-3|TRBV7-2
TGTGCCAGCAGCCCCGTAGGCCAGACAGATACGCAGTATTTT
CASSPVGQTDTQYF
>many|TRBD1|TRBJ2-5|TRBV6-2/TRBV6-3
TGTGCCAGCCAAGGACAGGGGCGGTGGAATCTCCAAGAGACCCAGTACTTC
CASQGQGRWNLQETQYF
>NA|NA|TRBJ2-7|TRBV7-3
TGTGCCAGCAGCTTAAGGTCCTACGAGCAGTACTTC
CASSLRSYEQYF
>few|NA|TRBJ2-4|TRBV7-6
TGTGCCAGCAGCTTATGCCAGACCCCCAAAAACATTCAGTACTTC
CASSLCQTPKNIQYF
>few|TRBD1|TRBJ2-1|TRBV20-1
TGCAGTGCGTCGGGTCTAGGACAGGCCTACAATGAGCAGTTCTTC
CSASGLGQAYNEQFF
>NA|NA|TRBJ2-3|TRBV6-1
TGTGCCAGCAGTAACGACCTAGATACGCAGTATTTT
CASSNDLDTQYF
>many|NA|TRBJ1-5|TRBV5-3
TGTGCCAGCAGCTCTAGGTTAGGCCCCCAGCATTTT
CASSSRLGPQHF
>NA|NA|TRBJ1-1|TRBV27
TGTGCCAGCAGTTTAGTGGAGAACACTGAAGCTTTCTTT
CASSLVENTEAFF
>NA|NA|TRBJ1-5|TRBV28
TGTGCCAGCAGTTTATCGGGAAGCAATCAGCCCCAGCATTTT
CASSLSGSNQPQHF
>NA|NA|TRBJ1-5|TRBV7-8
TGTGCCAGCAGCTTAGCGGGACATACTAATCAGCCCCAGCATTTT
CASSLAGHTNQPQHF
>NA|TRBD2|TRBJ2-7|TRBV6-9
TGTGCCAGCAGTTCCCCGGGACTAGGTTACGAGCAGTACTTC
CASSSPGLGYEQYF
>medium-sized|NA|TRBJ2-7|TRBV7-6
TGTGCCAGCAGCTTAGGGGTCGGGAACTCCTACGAGCAGTACTTC
CASSLGVGNSYEQYF